This TCR beta chain was observed in a study of cytomegalovirus exposure and HLA in healthy donors. Study-wide results and caveats: TCR sequences were mostly rare, though some public TCRs occurred in many donors. Among TCR beta chains, those listed as cytomegalovirus-associated numbered over 150. Within an earlier analysis, most TCR beta V segments proved productive either about 87% or about 30% of the time.

Concerning this clone itself: Its antigen is currently unknown.

The V end was cut by 4 bases, the J end by 3 bases, with 13 bases between. Per germline, CDR1 SGHRS and CDR2 YFSETQ. CDR3 size: 14 residues. These donors, healthy bone marrow donors, were studied. 13 Jbeta primers and 60 Vbeta primers were used for the PCR. Sequencing was performed with immunoSEQ multiplex PCR; in TCRdb, only in-frame clones are kept and a portion is missing. The sample contains more than 95,000 clones, about 80% of which appear only once. This chain connects TRBV5-1 to TRBJ1-1, with TRBD1 as a possible D gene (6 bases). This clonotype was obtained from a woman in her fifties or sixties in good health and CMV-seropositive. Sequencing input: PBMCs. The CDR3 DNA reads TGCGCCAGCAGCCTTACAGGGCTGGACACTGAAGCTTTCTTT. Its protein is CASSLTGLDTEAFF. The whole variable domain, filled in from reference TRBV5-1 and TRBJ1-1, reads KAGVTQTPRYLIKTRGQQVTLSCSPISGHRSVSWYQQTPGQGLQFLFEYFSETQRNKGNFPGRFSGRQFSNSRSEMNVSTLELGDSALYLCASSLTGLDTEAFFGQGTRLTVV.